This T cell receptor beta chain was found in a study of blood T cell repertoires in COVID-19. The CDR3 is 12 residues long. Germline lookup yields CDR1 GTSNPN and CDR2 SVGIG (reference sequence). Trimming removed 3 bases from V and 2 bases from J, with 5 bases in between. Per the study methods: Using reference gene primer amplification, nucleated cell counts were estimated. The protocol was immunoSEQ multiplex PCR, while the TCRdb copy is restricted to in-frame clones and leaves out a portion. The D gene and trimming were derived from the DNA, and the V and J assignments and clone size from that table. The sample lists over 600,000 clones; over 80% were seen once.

The clonotype originates from a woman aged 18-30 years with acute or convalescent COVID-19. Sequenced sample: peripheral blood. This rearrangement joins TRBV30 to TRBJ1-3; no reliable D call. CDR3 region: CAWRETGNTIYF. The CDR3, as DNA: TGTGCCTGGAGGGAGACTGGAAACACCATATATTTT.